This paragraph covers one T cell receptor beta chain sequence. The record originates from a study of CD8 T cells in Susac syndrome. Isolation of CD8+ and CD4+ T cells was performed negatively, whereas enrichment of TEMRA cells was done by FACS. V lost 7 bases to trimming and J lost 15 bases; unmatched junction nucleotides: 19. CDR3 size: 14 residues. RNA amounts of about 0.45 to 1 ug underwent reverse transcription with random hexamers. The TCR beta CDR3 was amplified by immunoSEQ multiplex PCR across 54 Vbeta, 13 Jbeta. TCRdb ran MiXCR on the immunoSEQ multiplex PCR reads and lists one entry per CDR3 protein. Of over 300,000 distinct CDR3 sequences in the sample, 92% are singletons; the top ten hold over 0.05%.

The receptor comes from a human donor with multiple sclerosis. Sequenced material: CD4+ T cells from PBMCs. V usage is TRBV12-3 or TRBV12-4 and J usage is TRBJ2-3; 7 positions match TRBD2. The CDR3 DNA reads TGTGCCAGCACCCCTTCGGGGATGGGGCGGGGGACCTATTTT. Protein sequence: CASTPSGMGRGTYF.